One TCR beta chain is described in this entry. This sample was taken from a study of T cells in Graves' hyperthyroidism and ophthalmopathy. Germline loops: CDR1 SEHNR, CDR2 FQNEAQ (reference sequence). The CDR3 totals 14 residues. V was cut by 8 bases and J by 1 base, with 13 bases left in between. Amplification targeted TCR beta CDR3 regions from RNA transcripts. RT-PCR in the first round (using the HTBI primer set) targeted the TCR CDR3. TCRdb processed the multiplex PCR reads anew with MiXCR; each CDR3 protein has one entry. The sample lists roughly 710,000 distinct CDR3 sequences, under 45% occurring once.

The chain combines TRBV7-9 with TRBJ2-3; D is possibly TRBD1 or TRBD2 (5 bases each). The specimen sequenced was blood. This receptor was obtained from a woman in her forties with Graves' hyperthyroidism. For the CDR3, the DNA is TGTGCCAGCGGTCCTGAGGGGCGCACAGATACGCAGTATTTT. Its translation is CASGPEGRTDTQYF.